This TCR beta chain was sequenced in a study of shared clonotypes between healthy human individuals (TCRdb year 2020). Study-wide context: The cohort included three men and a couple of women between 18 and 49 years of age. To estimate repertoire size and how much clonotype sharing occurs between individuals, the study deeply sequenced the blood TCR repertoires of roughly 5 healthy adults. Per donor, leukapheresis produced somewhere between about 0.9 and 9.5 billion PBMCs. Libraries were prepared and TCR repertoires were sequenced by different laboratories using diverse techniques, in order to increase sequencing depth and limit assay-specific biases. For each donor, CD4 naive and CD4 memory were each given three plates, CD8 naive was given two plates, and CD8 memory was given one plate. Results the study describes overall, beyond this receptor: Pairwise subsampling led to the expectation that sequencing depth would affect the degree of clonotype sharing among donors. Clonotypes shared by all four sorted-subset donors showed higher generation probabilities than non-shared clonotypes. Sampling was limited to blood, and TCR repertoires in tissue likely differ from TCR repertoires in blood. Larger estimated clonotype richness was generally found for naive subsets than for memory subsets. About 5% of naive CD4, 3.5% of naive CD8, 2.3% of memory CD4, and 0.4% of memory CD8 clonotypes were shared across a few donors. Even with the large sequencing depth, rarefaction of the sorted-subset datasets indicated that sequencing was incomplete. Because the study included a small number of donors, the genetic and exposure-history diversity represented was limited.

As concerns this clone: No cognate antigen has been identified for it. Base quality data are lacking; no much larger clone is found one base away.

The donors were healthy, HIV-negative adults who had no recently reported acute infections or vaccinations. All donors were Caucasian adults living in Nashville, Tennessee, USA. Magnetic negative selection was used to enrich CD4+ T cells, after which naive cells were positively selected on CD45RA and the negative fraction became the memory subset. Blood was collected by leukapheresis, and PBMCs were isolated by Ficoll-Histopaque density gradient centrifugation and then cryopreserved in liquid nitrogen vapor phase. Purity and quantity of every magnetically sorted T cell population were checked by analytical flow cytometry. Genomic DNA was isolated from each sorted fraction and quantified by UV absorbance on a Nanodrop 2000c. The germline V gene (reference sequence) yields LNHNV for CDR1 and YYDKDF for CDR2. Including cysteine and phenylalanine, the CDR3 has 15 amino acids. Kept here is only the CDR3 DNA, which spans 45 bases and is read in frame from base 1. V is reduced by 1 base and J by 0 bases, leaving a spacing of 9 bases between them.

Using the deep immunoSEQ assay, multiplex PCR amplified TCR CDR3 regions from genomic DNA. Extracted genomic DNA from each cell subset was distributed evenly across all wells of several immunoSEQ 96-well plates, and each plate was treated as a replicate. For sorted subsets, roughly 200 ng of genomic DNA, equivalent to around 30,000 T cell genomes, went into each replicate PCR. Purified libraries were measured with a Qubit 3.0 fluorometer, size-checked on a Bioanalyzer 2100, and measured again with the KAPA Library Quantification kit. Every immunoSEQ 96-well plate was sequenced on a dedicated single-read 150-cycle Illumina NextSeq 550 flow cell. In the paper's pipeline: Because only junctional sequences without quality scores were contained in the immunoSEQ output, filtering matching that applied to full-length reads could not be performed. Sequences were annotated with PyIR, a Python wrapper for IgBLAST v1.9, using IMGT germline references to assign V/J genes and CDR3. Reads were removed for weak V/J assignments (E-value above 1e-6), missing CDR3, stop codons, out-of-frame junctions, or ambiguous translated residues. V3J clonotypes were defined as sequences sharing the same inferred V gene, J gene, and CDR3 amino acid sequence. To compute the percentage overlap between repertoires, the number of shared unique clonotypes was divided by the size of the smaller repertoire. Richness of each repertoire was evaluated using RTK rarefaction, the Chao1 estimator, and Recon v2.1 estimates of unobserved clonotypes. Generation probabilities were computed with OLGA for all TCRbeta clonotypes obtained by the gDNA method from several donors. In its TCRdb copy, this immuneACCESS table keeps in-frame sequences only and misses some clones. Where compared with another copy, unresolved V genes explain less than half of these, and the others have no known cause. For V, J and clone size, that table is used; D and trimming come from the DNA. Within this sample are 2 million to 2.5 million clones, with just over 90% of them counted one time only. The ten largest clones represent 0.39% of the sample.

The source material was naive CD4+ T cells from PBMCs. What the cell subset or site label conveys for this sample: CD45RA+ positively selected. The TCR originated in a man younger than 35 in good health. Some clones in this sample may be carry-over from other donors' samples. The chain couples TRBV15 to TRBJ2-5; there is no confident call for the D gene. The DNA is as follows: TGTGCCACCAGCAGAGGTCGGCGCAACCAAGAGACCCAGTACTTC. Translated, this gives CATSRGRRNQETQYF.